This T cell receptor (delta chain) was recovered during a study of gamma-delta chains in newborns, infants, children. In the study overall: Microbial exposure reportedly drives polyclonal innate γδ T cell expansion after birth.

Germline CDR1 and CDR2: TSWWSYY and QGS. V lost 4 bases and J lost 0; bases outside the gene matches: 29. This CDR3 region has 26 residues. TCRdb re-processed the reads via CATT. The table lists fewer than 8,500 delta-chain clones, roughly 1.6% of them singletons. A few counts support this clone. The chain joins TRDV1 to TRDJ2; 13 nucleotides agree with TRDD3. The clonotype originates from a child who was a newborn, infant or young child, either healthy, febrile or measles-vaccinated (not recorded which). The material sequenced was blood. CDR3 nucleotide sequence: TGTGCTCTTGGGGTTCCTGGCCTTCCTAAGTCCCGGGGAGTACTGGGGGATACGCCTTTGACAGCACAACTCTTCTTT. It codes for CALGVPGLPKSRGVLGDTPLTAQLFF.